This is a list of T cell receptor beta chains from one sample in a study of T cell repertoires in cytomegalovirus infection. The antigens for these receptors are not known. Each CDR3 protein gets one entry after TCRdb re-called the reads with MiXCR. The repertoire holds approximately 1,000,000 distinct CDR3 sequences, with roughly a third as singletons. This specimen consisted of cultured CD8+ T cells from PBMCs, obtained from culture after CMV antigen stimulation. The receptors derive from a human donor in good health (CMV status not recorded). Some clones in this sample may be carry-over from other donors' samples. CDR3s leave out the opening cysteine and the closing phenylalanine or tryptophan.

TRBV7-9	ASSLTTSETQY
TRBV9	ASSIPRVPNPDTQY
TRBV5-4	ASRGGGGTGDDEQF
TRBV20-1	SAVPSLSPEQF
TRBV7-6	ASSLASGAAYGYT
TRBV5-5	ASSLNRGAVQPQH
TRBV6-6	ASSHYGVQDTEAF
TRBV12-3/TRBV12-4	ASSPTGPQETQY
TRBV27	ASIGFLGAF
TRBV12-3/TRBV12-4	ASSFGLRGGRIHISVDGYT
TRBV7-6	ASSPTGQSNTGELF
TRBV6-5	ASSYSGGAEWPDTQY
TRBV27	ASSLLAGGPDTQY
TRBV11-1	ASSLAFDVTGVSYNEQF
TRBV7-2	ASSPLSLQETQY
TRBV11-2	ASSLNWVSRETQY
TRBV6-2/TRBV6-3	ASRGRGLPYNEQF
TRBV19	ASSPSSGNYGYT
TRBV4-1	ASSHRQGHIY
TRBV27	ASSHSHNTEAF
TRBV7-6	ASSFIRDRDTEAF
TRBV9	ASSVGGTSGNTIY
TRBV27	ASSLGVSGTDTQY
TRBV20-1	SASPPTGERANEKLF
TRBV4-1	ASSQARVSGNTIY
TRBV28	ASSLRGTADTQY
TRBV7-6	ASSMGRVWDEQY
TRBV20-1	SARDRVQAYEQY
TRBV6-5	ASSYTPSGVSSTDTQY
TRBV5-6	ASSLGRTKVQPQH
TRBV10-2	ASSERTNTGELF
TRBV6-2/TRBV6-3	ASSYTRDKLFSYEQY
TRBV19	ASSTTGWIDEQF
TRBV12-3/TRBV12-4	AIPGTSAGELF
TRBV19	ASKVGGSNQPQH
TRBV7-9	ASSFHFRLESTDTQY
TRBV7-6	ARSFTAGLTDTQY
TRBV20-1	SARGGQINQPQH
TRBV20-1	SASWTSYNEQF
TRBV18	ASSPSGSGNTIY
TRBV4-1	ASSQAQGNSPLH
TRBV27	ANTTGGNTGELF
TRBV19	ASSIVGFPKWQF
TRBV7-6	ASSLYRQGLESPLH
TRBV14	VSSQVTGRTYEQY
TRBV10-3	AISEWGQSANYGYT
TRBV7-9	ASTDTYEQY
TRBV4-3	ASSQVGTGDVGHYGYT
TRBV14	ASSQDVGGITDTQY
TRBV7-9	ASSPGTPANYGYT
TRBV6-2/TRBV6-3	ASSLLAGGLEETQY